Listed here are 32 T cell receptor beta chains from one sample, sequenced in a study of T cells after yellow fever vaccination. TCRdb used MiXCR to reprocess the 5' RACE reads, holding one entry per CDR3 protein. The profile shows 100,000 to 150,000 distinct CDR3 sequences, under 9% of them singletons. The material was CD8+ T cells sorted from PBMCs, obtained on the day of the yellow fever booster vaccination. These receptors came from a man aged 18 to 29 who received the YFV17D yellow fever vaccine.

Ten or more counts support this clonotype. The rearrangement uses TRBV7-9 and TRBJ2-1; TRBD1 matches 7 bases. Germline CDR1 SEHNR, CDR2 FQNEAQ (reference sequence). This CDR3 has 14 residues. With 4 bases clipped from V and 3 bases from J, the junction kept 3 bases outside the gene matches. CDR3 sequence (DNA): TGTGCCAGCAGCTCAGACAGGGACTACAATGAGCAGTTCTTC. Protein sequence: CASSSDRDYNEQFF.

The chain combines TRBV11-2 with TRBJ2-3; the D is unclear. CDR1 and CDR2 from the germline V gene are SGHAT and FQNNGV. Between the trimmed V and J ends, which lost 5 bases and 2 bases, there was a span of 14 bases. CDR3 length: 15 amino acids. CDR3 nucleotide sequence: TGTGCCAGCAGCCGCGTGGGCCGAACCACAGATACGCAGTATTTT. Its translation: CASSRVGRTTDTQYF.

In its sample, this clonotype was seen many times. This sequence joins TRBV7-2 and TRBJ2-1; the match to TRBD2 covers 7 bases. Per the germline V gene, CDR1 is SGHTA and CDR2 is FQGNSA. There are 14 residues in the CDR3. V was pared by 1 base and J by 7 bases, with 4 bases of the junction left unmatched. For the CDR3, the DNA is TGTGCCAGCAGCTTAGGGGGGGGTTTGAATGAGCAGTTCTTC. This gives the protein CASSLGGGLNEQFF.

This clonotype has just a few counts. This rearrangement joins TRBV20-1 to TRBJ1-1; no definite D call. This CDR3 spans 16 amino acids. Germline loops: CDR1 DFQATT, CDR2 SNEGSKA (reference sequence). Trimming stripped 3 bases from V and 0 bases from J, with 17 bases between. CDR3 sequence: CSASDEEFNMNTEAFF. CDR3 nucleotide sequence: TGCAGTGCTAGTGATGAGGAGTTTAACATGAACACTGAAGCTTTCTTT.

This clonotype appeared a single time. V usage is TRBV4-1 and J usage is TRBJ1-1; D remains ambiguous. Between the trimmed V and J ends, which lost 4 bases and 7 bases, there was a span of 19 bases. Germline loops: CDR1 MGHRA, CDR2 YSYEKL. This CDR3 has 15 amino acids. CDR3 DNA sequence: TGCGCCAGCAGCCCCGGTGCCGGACCGCTGTATGAAGCTTTCTTT. Amino acids: CASSPGAGPLYEAFF.

This clonotype was seen more than once but under ten times. The chain couples TRBV6-5 to TRBJ1-1; 7 bases map to TRBD1. The CDR3 spans 14 residues. Germline values: CDR1 MNHEY, CDR2 SVGAGI. Trimming cost V 4 bases and J 1 base; bases outside gene matches: 3. The chain's CDR3 is CASSFGQANTEAFF. DNA of the CDR3: TGTGCCAGCAGTTTTGGACAGGCGAACACTGAAGCTTTCTTT.

The chain links TRBV4-3 to TRBJ1-5, with 9 bases aligning to TRBD1. Germline CDR1 reads LGHNA; CDR2 reads YSLEER. This CDR3 contains 14 residues. V dropped 3 bases and J dropped 7; count of bases not matched to a gene: 4. In nucleotides, the CDR3 is TGCGCCAGCAGCCAGGGGACAGGGAGCCAGCCCCAGCATTTT. Its protein product is CASSQGTGSQPQHF.

The chain is built from TRBV20-1 and TRBJ2-7; the match to TRBD2 covers 11 bases. There are 15 residues in the CDR3. J lost 3 bases, V lost 1 base, and 5 bases had no gene match. The germline CDR1 and CDR2 sequences are DFQATT and SNEGSKA (reference sequence). The CDR3 spells CSARVTSGGRYEQYV. The CDR3 bases are TGCAGTGCTAGAGTTACTAGCGGGGGCCGCTACGAGCAGTACGTC.

The V call is TRBV7-8, the J call TRBJ2-3, with D unclear. The CDR3 extends over 14 amino acids. Trimming stripped 1 base from V and 6 bases from J, with 11 bases between. The germline V gene has CDR1 SGHVS and CDR2 FQNEAQ. CDR3 residues: CASSLVGLVDTQYF. The CDR3 DNA reads TGTGCCAGCAGCTTAGTGGGCCTCGTGGATACGCAGTATTTT.

CDR3 sequence: CSARGVGYEQYV. The DNA for the CDR3 is TGCAGTGCTAGAGGCGTGGGTTACGAGCAGTACGTC. The gene calls are TRBV20-1 and TRBJ2-7; D not certain. Germline CDR1 is DFQATT and CDR2 is SNEGSKA (reference sequence). Trimming removed 1 base at V and 4 bases at J, with 8 bases between. This CDR3 comprises 12 residues.

This clonotype was observed a handful of times. This chain joins TRBV29-1 and TRBJ1-1; no clear D gene. This CDR3 contains 11 residues. Germline V gene data show CDR1 as SQVTM and CDR2 as ANQGSEA. V dropped 3 bases and J dropped 3 bases, with 5 bases sitting between them. CDR3 loop: CSVEWYTEAFF. As DNA, the CDR3 is TGCAGCGTTGAGTGGTACACTGAAGCTTTCTTT.

This chain links TRBV12-3 or TRBV12-4 with TRBJ2-5, with D maybe TRBD1 (8 bases). This CDR3 has 16 amino acids. Trimming left V 4 bases short and J 4 bases short, with 19 bases between. CDR3 in DNA: TGTGCCAGCAGTTCGTACGGGACAGGCGGGGGAGAGACCCAGTACTTC. This sequence encodes CASSSYGTGGGETQYF.

The chain combines TRBV11-2 with TRBJ2-1; D may be TRBD1 or TRBD2 (5 bases each). Germline lookup yields CDR1 SGHAT and CDR2 FQNNGV. V lost 0 bases and J lost 6, with 12 bases in between. The CDR3 contains 15 residues. The CDR3 coding sequence is TGTGCCAGCAGCTTAGAGGGGGTCAGAGGCAATGAGCAGTTCTTC. Translation: CASSLEGVRGNEQFF.

The chain carries TRBV10-3 and TRBJ1-1, with TRBD1 matching 8 bases. J gave up 3 bases and V 2 bases, and 5 bases lay outside the gene matches. CDR1 is ENHRY and CDR2 is SYGVKD in the germline V gene. The CDR3 covers 15 residues. The CDR3 sequence is CAISEETGEYTEAFF. CDR3 DNA sequence: TGTGCCATCAGTGAGGAGACAGGGGAGTACACTGAAGCTTTCTTT.

In its sample, this clonotype was seen a few times. The chain is built from TRBV7-8 and TRBJ2-2; possible D gene TRBD2, 6 bases. Germline V CDR1 and CDR2: SGHVS, FQNEAQ. Trimming shortened V by 4 bases and J by 3 bases, and 15 bases separated the two germline ends. This CDR3 is 16 amino acids long. CDR3 protein: CASSSWTREDTGELFF. The DNA for the CDR3 is TGTGCCAGCAGCTCCTGGACCAGGGAGGACACCGGGGAGCTGTTTTTT.

This sequence joins TRBV7-9 and TRBJ2-5; 7 bases map to TRBD2. This CDR3 is built from 17 residues. With V trimmed by 0 bases and J by 4 bases, 11 bases remained unmatched. Germline V gene data show CDR1 as SEHNR and CDR2 as FQNEAQ (reference sequence). In DNA, the CDR3 is TGTGCCAGCAGCTTAGCATCTAGCGGACCGGGGATAGAGACCCAGTACTTC. Translation gives CASSLASSGPGIETQYF.

The rearrangement uses TRBV5-6 and TRBJ2-4; the match to TRBD2 covers 8 bases. Germline CDR1 and CDR2: SGHDT and YYEEEE. The CDR3 consists of 13 residues. The V segment lost 4 bases and the J segment 15 bases; nucleotides outside the gene matches: 12. In nucleotides, the CDR3 is TGTGCCAGCAGCCTCTGGGGGTTAGCGGGGTTGTACTTC. Its protein product is CASSLWGLAGLYF. Full variable domain (rest looked up from reference TRBV5-6 and TRBJ2-4): DAGVTQSPTHLIKTRGQQVTLRCSPKSGHDTVSWYQQALGQGPQFIFQYYEEEERQRGNFPDRFSGHQFPNYSSELNVNALLLGDSALYLCASSLWGLAGLYFGAGTRLSVL.

The rearrangement joins TRBV12-3 or TRBV12-4 to TRBJ2-5; 14 bases fit TRBD2. The V segment lost 2 bases and the J segment 5 bases; nucleotides outside the gene matches: 10. This CDR3 region has 18 residues. This CDR3 is CASSLRSTGLAGVETQYF. Here the CDR3 DNA reads TGTGCCAGCAGTTTAAGGTCAACGGGACTAGCGGGGGTTGAGACCCAGTACTTC.

The V call is TRBV5-1, the J call TRBJ2-1; D is ambiguous. The CDR3 consists of 16 residues. The V end was cut by 4 bases, the J end by 0 bases, with 14 bases between. Per the germline V gene, CDR1 is SGHRS and CDR2 is YFSETQ. CDR3 sequence (DNA): TGCGCCAGCAGCCCTCAGGACGTAAGCTCCTACAATGAGCAGTTCTTC. Amino acids: CASSPQDVSSYNEQFF.

The V and J genes are TRBV7-2 and TRBJ2-3; 12 positions match TRBD2. After removal of 2 bases from V and 4 bases from J, the junction contained 4 bases not matched to a gene. Germline V gives CDR1 SGHTA, CDR2 FQGNSA. The CDR3 runs 16 residues. The CDR3 nucleotides are TGTGCCAGCAGCTTATTGCCTAGCGGGGGGGCAGATACGCAGTATTTT. Translated: CASSLLPSGGADTQYF.

This clonotype turned up a few times. This sequence joins TRBV7-3 and TRBJ1-3, with TRBD1 identical over 10 bases. V dropped 5 bases and J dropped 2; count of bases not matched to a gene: 6. CDR1 is SGHTA, CDR2 FQGTGA, per germline. This CDR3 is 16 amino acids long. The CDR3 region is CASSLTGTGAGNTIYF. As DNA, the CDR3 is TGTGCCAGCAGCCTTACCGGGACAGGGGCTGGAAACACCATATATTTT.

The chain links TRBV4-3 to TRBJ1-5; 10 bases line up with TRBD1. V dropped 1 base and J dropped 3; count of bases not matched to a gene: 3. CDR1 LGHNA and CDR2 YSLEER come from the germline V gene. This CDR3 is 16 amino acids long. CDR3 loop: CASSQGTGGNNQPQHF. The CDR3 region has the DNA TGCGCCAGCAGCCAAGGGACAGGGGGAAACAATCAGCCCCAGCATTTT.

This clonotype turned up a few times. The V and J genes are TRBV6-5 and TRBJ1-2; possibly TRBD1 for D (6 bases). The CDR3 is made up of 15 amino acids. Deletions cut 2 bases from V and 5 bases from J, with 15 bases between. Germline V lookup: CDR1 MNHEY, CDR2 SVGAGI. In nucleotides, the CDR3 is TGTGCCAGCAGTTACGGGCGGGGGGCCATTTATGGCTACACCTTC. It translates to CASSYGRGAIYGYTF.

The CDR3 region is CASSYNRGFMLDEQYV. The DNA for the CDR3 is TGCGCCAGCAGTTACAACAGGGGGTTTATGCTTGACGAGCAGTACGTC. The chain is built from TRBV5-1 and TRBJ2-7; 8 bases fit TRBD1. V lost 5 bases and J lost 5; bases outside the gene matches: 15. The CDR3 spans 16 residues. Germline values: CDR1 SGHRS, CDR2 YFSETQ.

This chain uses TRBV5-1 with TRBJ2-7; TRBD2 aligns across 13 bases. J gave up 4 bases and V 2 bases, and 3 bases lay outside the gene matches. The CDR3 sequence is 15 residues long. The germline CDR1 and CDR2 sequences are SGHRS and YFSETQ. CDR3 bases: TGCGCCAGCAGCTTCGGGACTAGCGGGGTTTACGAGCAGTACGTC. Translation: CASSFGTSGVYEQYV.

This clonotype was counted only a few times. The genes are TRBV12-3 or TRBV12-4 and TRBJ1-1, with TRBD1 matching 10 bases. V lost 8 bases and J lost 6; bases outside the gene matches: 9. CDR3 size: 14 residues. CDR3: CASGTGTGDSEAFF. DNA of the CDR3: TGTGCCAGCGGGACCGGGACAGGGGATTCTGAAGCTTTCTTT.

This clonotype showed up many times. V is TRBV3-1 and J is TRBJ2-7; D is unclear. Deletions cut 0 bases from V and 4 bases from J, with 10 bases between. CDR3 length equals 14 residues. Germline V gene data show CDR1 as LGHDT and CDR2 as YNNKEL (reference sequence). The CDR3 loop is CASSQDTSRYEQYF. The CDR3 DNA is TGTGCCAGCAGCCAAGACACCTCCAGATACGAGCAGTACTTC.

V usage is TRBV5-5 and J usage is TRBJ1-1; 7 nucleotides line up with TRBD1. The CDR3 is 14 amino acids. The J segment lost 1 base and the V segment lost 4 bases, leaving 4 bases of the junction unmatched. Germline V gene data show CDR1 as SGHKS and CDR2 as YYEKEE (reference sequence). Here the CDR3 reads CASSGGQSNTEAFF. CDR3 nucleotides: TGTGCCAGCAGCGGGGGACAGTCGAACACTGAAGCTTTCTTT.

This clonotype has a count of ten or more. J is TRBJ1-1 and V is TRBV20-1; D remains ambiguous. In germline, CDR1 is DFQATT, CDR2 SNEGSKA (reference sequence). The CDR3 sequence is 14 residues long. V was shortened by 6 bases and J by 4 bases, with 18 bases between the two germline ends. CDR3 in amino acids: CSANGLGLGTEAFF. The CDR3 DNA is TGCAGTGCCAACGGTCTGGGTTTGGGCACTGAAGCTTTCTTT.

This clonotype has just a few counts. The chain combines TRBV4-3 with TRBJ1-2; possible D gene TRBD1, 6 bases. The CDR3 consists of 16 residues. V gave up 4 bases and J gave up 0 bases, with 15 bases separating them. Germline V gene sequence: CDR1 LGHNA, CDR2 YSLEER. As DNA, the CDR3 is TGCGCCAGCAGCCGAGTTTCCAGGGGAACTAACTATGGCTACACCTTC. This encodes CASSRVSRGTNYGYTF.

V gene TRBV4-1 combines with J gene TRBJ2-5, with TRBD1 matching 11 bases. Per germline, CDR1 MGHRA and CDR2 YSYEKL. The CDR3 length is 16 residues. V lost 2 bases and J lost 4; bases outside the gene matches: 6. CDR3 amino acids: CASSQRTGGWRETQYF. The CDR3 DNA follows: TGCGCCAGCAGCCAAAGGACAGGGGGCTGGAGAGAGACCCAGTACTTC.

This chain joins TRBV21-1 and TRBJ1-4. TRBV21-1 is tagged as a pseudogene. The CDR3 length is 15 residues. DNA for the CDR3: TGTGCCAGCACCTCTACGGTGACAACTAATGAAAAACTGTTTTTT. Translated: CASTSTVTTNEKLFF.